This TCR beta chain stems from a study of CD8 T cells in Susac syndrome. TCR beta sequencing covered blood CD8+ and CD4+ T cells. The RNA input was roughly 0.5 to 1 ug, and it was reverse transcribed with random hexamers. TCR beta CDR3 was amplified by immunoSEQ covering 54 Vbeta and 13 Jbeta. TCRdb itself ran the immunoSEQ multiplex PCR reads through MiXCR, one entry per CDR3 protein. In the table there are a few hundred thousand distinct CDR3 sequences, approximately 85% of which are singletons. This CDR3 region has 15 residues. Trimming took off 4 bases at V and 5 bases at J, with 17 bases between the two ends. Germline CDR1 is MNHEY and CDR2 is SVGAGI.

This chain links TRBV6-5 with TRBJ2-5; D is undetermined. This receptor was obtained from a human donor with multiple sclerosis. Sequenced sample: CD8+ T cells from PBMCs. CDR3 loop: CASSWRVALWETQYF. The CDR3 DNA sequence: TGTGCCAGCAGTTGGAGAGTCGCGTTGTGGGAGACCCAGTACTTC.